This T cell receptor beta chain was sequenced in a study of blood T cell repertoires in COVID-19. This clone has a single count. The CDR3 has 14 amino acids. Germline values: CDR1 SGHAT, CDR2 FQNNGV. The V and J ends lost 5 bases and 9 bases, in that order; junction bases with no gene match: 11. Sequencing used immunoSEQ multiplex PCR; TCRdb keeps in-frame clones, though not all of them. The sample records about 170,000 clones, around 81% being singletons. The gene calls are TRBV11-2 and TRBJ2-7, with TRBD1 matching over 9 bases. The receptor was derived from a man in his 70s with active or convalescent COVID-19. Source material: peripheral blood. The CDR3 region has the DNA TGTGCCAGCAGCCGCGACAGGGGGGAAGGGGCGCAGTACTTC. Amino acids: CASSRDRGEGAQYF.